This TCR beta chain was found in a study of blood T cells in healthy people across ages. This clonotype was counted a few times. Through a sample-barcoded 5' primer and a J-beta primer mix, a second PCR was run for 7 to 11 cycles. Via MiXCR, TCRdb re-called the 5' RACE reads, giving one row per CDR3 protein. Among hundreds of thousands of distinct CDR3 sequences listed, roughly 24% were seen once. The germline V gene has CDR1 SEHNR and CDR2 FQNEAQ (reference sequence). V lost 1 base and J 6 bases, leaving 15 bases between the germline ends. This CDR3 has 15 amino acids. These data were likewise used in another study, on T cells of mothers and their children.

The rearrangement uses TRBV7-9 and TRBJ1-2; possible D gene TRBD1, 6 bases. This TCR derives from a boy under 18 in good health. Sequenced input: blood. The CDR3 DNA is TGTGCCAGCAGCTTAGGCTCACAGGGTCCACATGGCTACACCTTC. Protein: CASSLGSQGPHGYTF.